Following are 3 T cell receptor beta chains from one sample sequenced in a study of identical twins. TCRdb reanalysed the 5' RACE reads using MiXCR and keeps one entry per CDR3 protein. This repertoire shows around 500,000 distinct CDR3 sequences, about 14% found once; its top ten account for 0.5% to 0.65%. These data were likewise used in another study, on yellow fever vaccine responses in identical twins.

Sequenced input: CD4+ T cells sorted from blood. Receptors originate from a woman aged 18-29 years in good health.

The chain joins TRBV5-4 to TRBJ2-5, with a weak D call TRBD2 (8 bases). With 5 bases removed from V and 5 bases from J, the gap between germline ends came to 19 bases. The CDR3 runs to 15 residues. Germline CDR1 reads SGHNT; CDR2 reads YYREEE (reference sequence). CDR3 loop: CASSLGQREKETQYF. Here the CDR3 DNA reads TGTGCCAGCAGTCTGGGACAGCGGGAGAAGGAGACCCAGTACTTC.

This clonotype was counted many times. V gene TRBV20-1 combines with J gene TRBJ2-5, with 10 positions matching TRBD2. This CDR3 has 14 amino acids. Unmatched junction bases numbered 8, after V lost 4 bases and J lost 6 bases. Germline V gene sequence: CDR1 DFQATT, CDR2 SNEGSKA (reference sequence). CDR3 in amino acids: CSAKPGLALQTQYF. The CDR3 nucleotides read TGCAGTGCTAAGCCGGGACTAGCGTTGCAGACCCAGTACTTC.

V gene TRBV24-1 combines with J gene TRBJ2-3; D is unclear. The CDR3 is made up of 14 amino acids. The V end was cut by 4 bases, the J end by 1 base, with 8 bases between. Germline CDR1 reads KGHDR; CDR2 reads SFDVKD. DNA of the CDR3: TGTGCCACCAGTGAGCGGCTAGGCACAGATACGCAGTATTTT. Translated: CATSERLGTDTQYF.